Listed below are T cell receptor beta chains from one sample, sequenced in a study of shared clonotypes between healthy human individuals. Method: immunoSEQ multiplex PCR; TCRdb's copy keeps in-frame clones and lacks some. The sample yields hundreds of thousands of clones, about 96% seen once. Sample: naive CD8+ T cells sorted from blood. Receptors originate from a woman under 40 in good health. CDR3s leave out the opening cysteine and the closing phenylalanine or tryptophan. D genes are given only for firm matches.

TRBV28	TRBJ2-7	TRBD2	ASSFPTSGYYEQY
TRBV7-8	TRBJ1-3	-	ASSLLWGPGNTIY
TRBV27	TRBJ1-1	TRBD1	ASRTGGSEAF
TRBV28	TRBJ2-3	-	ASSLPSGGQFKDTQY
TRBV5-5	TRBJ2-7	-	ASSWWTGPSYEQY
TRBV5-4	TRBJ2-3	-	ASSTPDTQY
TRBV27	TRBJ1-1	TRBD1	ASSRSQQGATEAF
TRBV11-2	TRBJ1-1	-	ASSLGGYGAEAF
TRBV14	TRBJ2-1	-	ASSPAGTVDNEQF
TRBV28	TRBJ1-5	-	ASSLGGIRPQH
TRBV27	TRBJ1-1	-	ASSPLSDSWGMNTEAF
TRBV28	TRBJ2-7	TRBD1	ASSSPTGLKTYEQY
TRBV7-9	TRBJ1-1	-	ASSLAGDTEAF
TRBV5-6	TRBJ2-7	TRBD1	ASNPTGSSYEQY
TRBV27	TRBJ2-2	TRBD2	ASSLGGLAGGPGGELF
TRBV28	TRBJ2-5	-	ASSPGGSQETQY
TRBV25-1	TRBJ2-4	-	ASSPSGLFRY
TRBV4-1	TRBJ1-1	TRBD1	ASSHDGQGATEAF
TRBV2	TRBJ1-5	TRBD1	ASSEARGGNQPQH
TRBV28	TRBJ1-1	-	ASSAYRGPNTEAF